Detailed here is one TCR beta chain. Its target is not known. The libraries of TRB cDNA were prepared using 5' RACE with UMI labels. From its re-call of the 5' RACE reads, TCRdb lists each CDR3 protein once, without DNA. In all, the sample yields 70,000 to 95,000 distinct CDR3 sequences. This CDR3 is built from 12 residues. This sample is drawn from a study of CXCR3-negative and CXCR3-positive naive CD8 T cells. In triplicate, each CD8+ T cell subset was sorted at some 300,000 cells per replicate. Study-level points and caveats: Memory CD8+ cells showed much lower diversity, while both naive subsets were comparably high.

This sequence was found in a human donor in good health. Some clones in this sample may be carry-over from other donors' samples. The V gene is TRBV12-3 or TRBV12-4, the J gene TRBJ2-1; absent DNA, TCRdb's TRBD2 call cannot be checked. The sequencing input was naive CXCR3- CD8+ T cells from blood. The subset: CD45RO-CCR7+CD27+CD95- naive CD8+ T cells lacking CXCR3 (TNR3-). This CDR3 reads CASNVGENEQFF.